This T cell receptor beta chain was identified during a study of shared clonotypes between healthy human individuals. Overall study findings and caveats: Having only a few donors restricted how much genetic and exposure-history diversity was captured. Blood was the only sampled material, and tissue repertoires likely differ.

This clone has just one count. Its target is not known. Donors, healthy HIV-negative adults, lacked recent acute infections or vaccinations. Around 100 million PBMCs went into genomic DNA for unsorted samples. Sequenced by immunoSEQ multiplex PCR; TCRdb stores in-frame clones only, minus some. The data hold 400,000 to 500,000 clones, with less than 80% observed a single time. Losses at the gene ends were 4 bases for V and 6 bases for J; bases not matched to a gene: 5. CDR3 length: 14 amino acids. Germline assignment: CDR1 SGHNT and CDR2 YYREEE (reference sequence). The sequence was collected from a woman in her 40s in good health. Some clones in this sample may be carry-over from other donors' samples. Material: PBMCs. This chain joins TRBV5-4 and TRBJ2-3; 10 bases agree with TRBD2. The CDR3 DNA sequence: TGTGCCAGCAGCCTAGGGACTAGCGAGGATACGCAGTATTTT. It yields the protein CASSLGTSEDTQYF.